This record concerns one T cell receptor beta chain sequence. This sample is part of a study of control samples from healthy donors and cancer patients. Sequencing was performed with immunoSEQ multiplex PCR; in TCRdb, only in-frame clones are kept and a portion is missing. Altogether about 180,000 clones are present, 90% being singletons, with the ten largest covering about 1.4%. The specimen sequenced was blood. This sequence originates from a woman in her fifties or sixties in good health.

As DNA, the CDR3 is TGTGCCAGCAGCCAACCATACGCGGGGACTGAAGCTTTCTTT. This codes for CASSQPYAGTEAFF. J is TRBJ1-1 and V is TRBV7-9, with D unclear. The ends were cut back, 5 bases at V and 5 bases at J, with 15 bases in the middle. Germline lookup yields CDR1 SEHNR and CDR2 FQNEAQ (reference sequence). This CDR3 is built from 14 residues.